This is a list of T cell receptor beta chains from one sample in a study of blood T cell repertoires in COVID-19. Clones were read by immunoSEQ multiplex PCR, and TCRdb kept only the in-frame ones, dropping some. Among about 28,000 clones listed, roughly nine tenths were seen once. Source material: peripheral blood. These receptors all come from a human donor in a cohort sampled during active COVID-19. Both conserved end residues are part of each CDR3. The D gene is left open where the match is weak. A row's size may be missing; if present it is once, few, many or a size class.

cdr3_nt	cdr3_aa	clone_size	j_call	d_call	v_call
TGTGCCAGCAGCGTAGCCGGGACTAGCGGGGCGGGTGAGCAGTTCTTC	CASSVAGTSGAGEQFF	once	TRBJ2-1	TRBD2	TRBV9
TGCGCCAGCAGCCAAGAAGAAGACCTTGGGCCTGGAAACACCATATATTTT	CASSQEEDLGPGNTIYF	once	TRBJ1-3	NA	TRBV4-1
TGCGCCAGCAGCCAAGACCCCTCCCGGCAGGGAGGAGAAAAACTGTTTTTT	CASSQDPSRQGGEKLFF	NA	TRBJ1-4	NA	TRBV4-1
TGTGCCAGCAGCTCGCTAGCAGGAGGGGATACGCAGTATTTT	CASSSLAGGDTQYF	NA	TRBJ2-3	NA	TRBV7-2
TGTGCCAGCAGTGAAATCCGCGCAGGGAACTCTGAAGCTTTCTTT	CASSEIRAGNSEAFF	NA	TRBJ1-1	NA	TRBV2
TGTGCCTGCAGTAGCGGGAGCGCCGGGGAGCTGTTTTTT	CACSSGSAGELFF	once	TRBJ2-2	TRBD2	TRBV12-3/TRBV12-4
TGTGCCAGCAGCACTCCGGGACTCCTGTCTCAGAGAACTGAAGCTTTCTTT	CASSTPGLLSQRTEAFF	few	TRBJ1-1	NA	TRBV7-2
TGTGCCAGCCGCCGTCAGGGAACCTACGAGCAGTACTTC	CASRRQGTYEQYF	NA	TRBJ2-7	NA	TRBV4-2
TGTGCCAGCAGTGTCTCTGCGGGAAGACCCACAGATACGCAGTATTTT	CASSVSAGRPTDTQYF	NA	TRBJ2-3	NA	TRBV6-2/TRBV6-3
TGTGCCAGCTCACAAACCGGGACTAGCGACAATGAGCAGTTCTTC	CASSQTGTSDNEQFF	NA	TRBJ2-1	TRBD2	TRBV18
TGTGCCAGCAGTGAAATAGGAGTGTTGGGTCGCGAGCAGTACTTC	CASSEIGVLGREQYF	NA	TRBJ2-7	NA	TRBV2
TGCGCCAGCAGCGAACAGGTCTCTGGAAACACCATATATTTT	CASSEQVSGNTIYF	NA	TRBJ1-3	NA	TRBV10-1
TGTGCCAGCAGCCACCTAGGGGGGAACACTGAAGCTTTCTTT	CASSHLGGNTEAFF	NA	TRBJ1-1	NA	TRBV3-1/TRBV3-2
TGTGCCAGCAGTTTCATAGCCCTCTCGGGAGGCTACACCTTC	CASSFIALSGGYTF	NA	TRBJ1-2	NA	TRBV28
TGCGCCAGCAGCCAGAACATAGCGGGAGGACCCTACAATGAGCAGTTCTTC	CASSQNIAGGPYNEQFF	NA	TRBJ2-1	TRBD2	TRBV4-3
TGTGCCAGCAGTCGGTCCGGGGAGCTGTTTTTT	CASSRSGELFF	few	TRBJ2-2	NA	TRBV2
TGTGCCAGCCATGACAGGTCCAATCAGCCCCAGCATTTT	CASHDRSNQPQHF	once	TRBJ1-5	NA	TRBV19
TGTGCCAGCAGTTTATCTAGCGGGAGGGTAGGCAATGAGCAGTTCTTC	CASSLSSGRVGNEQFF	NA	TRBJ2-1	TRBD2	TRBV28
TGCGCCAGCAGCCAAGCGAGCGTAGGGGCTTATACGCAGTATTTT	CASSQASVGAYTQYF	NA	TRBJ2-3	NA	TRBV4-3
TGTGCCAGCAGCCAAAGCGGACAGCGTAACTATGGCTACACCTTC	CASSQSGQRNYGYTF	few	TRBJ1-2	NA	TRBV3-1/TRBV3-2
TGTGCCAGCAGCTTGGCCGTCGGGGTAGCAGATACGCAGTATTTT	CASSLAVGVADTQYF	NA	TRBJ2-3	NA	TRBV5-4
TGTGCCAGCTCACCGGGACTTCGGCAAGAGACCCAGTACTTC	CASSPGLRQETQYF	NA	TRBJ2-5	NA	TRBV18
TGCGCCAGCAGCCAAGCTCTCGACGCGGATAATTCACCCCTCCACTTT	CASSQALDADNSPLHF	NA	TRBJ1-6	NA	TRBV4-3
TGTGCCAGCAGCTTAAGGCGGGAGGGCGGGGAGCTGTTTTTT	CASSLRREGGELFF	NA	TRBJ2-2	TRBD2	TRBV7-2